One sample yielded the 23 T cell receptor beta chains listed below, sequenced in a study of CD8+ T cells in alopecia areata. Regarding treatment: oral pan-JAK inhibitor, 5-10 mg twice daily. cDNA serving as the sequencing template came from extracted, reverse transcribed RNA. Libraries were prepared by immunoSEQ multiplex PCR; TCRdb keeps only in-frame clonotypes and omits some of them. The data show roughly 180,000 clones, with roughly three fifths seen just once and over 3% held by the top ten. The specimen was CD4+ T cells sorted from blood, collected at week 4, from a patient treated with tofacitinib. The source of these receptors is a human donor with alopecia areata.

V and J are TRBV4-2 and TRBJ2-7, with D perhaps matching TRBD1 or TRBD2 (5 bases each). The germline V gene has CDR1 LGHNA and CDR2 YNFKEQ. This CDR3 is 13 amino acids long. Trimming left V 1 base short and J 1 base short, with 5 bases between. The CDR3 loop is CASSQGGSYEQYF. The CDR3 DNA follows: TGTGCCAGCAGCCAAGGGGGGTCCTACGAGCAGTACTTC.

The chain employs TRBV29-1 and TRBJ2-3; D unclear. V shed 7 bases and J shed 0 bases, with 17 bases lying between them. The V gene's germline CDR1 is SQVTM and CDR2 ANQGSEA. This CDR3 comprises 15 residues. In DNA, the CDR3 is TGCAGCGGGGTCGCGACTGAAACTAGCACAGATACGCAGTATTTT. Translation gives CSGVATETSTDTQYF.

Only a few counts were recorded for this clone. The CDR3 coding sequence is TGTGCCAGTACCGGGACGGCGAACACTGAAGCTTTCTTT. It encodes CASTGTANTEAFF. The V and J genes are TRBV18 and TRBJ1-1, with D maybe TRBD1 (5 bases). Looked up from germline, CDR1 is KGHSH and CDR2 is LQKENI. Trimming pared 9 bases from V and 1 base from J, leaving 12 bases between. There are 13 residues in the CDR3.

A few counts support this clone. The chain recombines TRBV5-1 with TRBJ2-7, with D tentatively TRBD1 (6 bases). The germline V gene encodes CDR1 SGHRS and CDR2 YFSETQ. With 3 bases removed from V and 7 bases from J, the gap between germline ends came to 11 bases. CDR3 length: 12 amino acids. The CDR3 reads CASSYPGEEQYF. As DNA, the CDR3 is TGCGCCAGCAGCTACCCAGGGGAGGAGCAGTACTTC.

This clone showed up just a few times. In nucleotides, the CDR3 is TGTGCCAGCAGCCCGGGACAAGAGACCCAGTACTTC. Protein: CASSPGQETQYF. The J gene is TRBJ2-5, the V gene TRBV2; weak D call: TRBD2 (5 bases). V shed 6 bases and J shed 2 bases, with 7 bases lying between them. Germline V gene sequence: CDR1 SNHLY, CDR2 FYNNEI. The CDR3 has 12 residues. The full variable domain, rest sourced from reference TRBV2 and TRBJ2-5, is EPEVTQTPSHQVTQMGQEVILRCVPISNHLYFYWYRQILGQKVEFLVSFYNNEISEKSEIFDDQFSVERPDGSNFTLKIRSTKLEDSAMYFCASSPGQETQYFGPGTRLLVL.

The chain joins TRBV7-2 to TRBJ2-3; D unresolved. The germline V gene encodes CDR1 SGHTA and CDR2 FQGNSA. This CDR3 region has 14 residues. V was trimmed by 5 bases and J by 0 bases, leaving 9 bases between them. The CDR3 DNA is TGTGCCAGCAGCCTTAGCCTGAGCACAGATACGCAGTATTTT. It is translated as CASSLSLSTDTQYF.

The rearrangement uses TRBV10-3 and TRBJ1-1, with a weak D call TRBD1 (5 bases). The CDR3 loop spans 13 amino acids. Trimming shortened V by 10 bases and J by 8 bases, and 20 bases separated the two germline ends. Germline-derived CDR1 and CDR2 are ENHRY and SYGVKD. CDR3 DNA: TGTGCCACCGTCGGACAAGTAGGACGAGAAGCTTTCTTT. This encodes CATVGQVGREAFF.

V is TRBV30 and J is TRBJ2-7; D is perhaps TRBD1 (6 bases). The CDR3 sequence is 13 residues long. Trimming removed 4 bases at V and 6 bases at J, with 16 bases between. The V gene's germline CDR1 is GTSNPN and CDR2 SVGIG (reference sequence). The CDR3 protein is CAWTGTTAAEQYF. The CDR3 region has the DNA TGTGCCTGGACCGGGACAACCGCCGCCGAGCAGTACTTC.

The CDR3 nucleotides are TGTGCCAGCAGGGGACAGGGGGACAACTATGGCTACACCTTC. Translated: CASRGQGDNYGYTF. The chain is built from TRBV25-1 and TRBJ1-2, with 11 bases that match TRBD1. With 6 bases clipped from V and 2 bases from J, the junction kept 2 bases outside the gene matches. CDR1 is MGHDK, CDR2 SYGVNS, per germline. CDR3 length equals 14 residues.

This clone has just a few counts. The V call is TRBV7-9, the J call TRBJ2-7; D perhaps matches TRBD1 (6 bases). Between the trimmed V and J ends, which lost 5 bases and 3 bases, there was a span of 11 bases. The germline CDR1 and CDR2 sequences are SEHNR and FQNEAQ (reference sequence). This CDR3 contains 13 residues. The chain's CDR3 is CASSRTAIYEQYF. As DNA, the CDR3 is TGTGCCAGCAGCCGGACAGCGATCTACGAGCAGTACTTC.

This clone occurred a few times. The V gene is TRBV29-1, the J gene TRBJ2-5, with TRBD2 matching 8 bases. V was clipped by 4 bases and J by 5 bases; unmatched bases: 6. CDR1 is SQVTM and CDR2 is ANQGSEA in the germline V gene. The CDR3 loop spans 13 amino acids. The CDR3 reads CSVGSGGAETQYF. CDR3 nucleotides: TGCAGCGTTGGATCCGGGGGGGCTGAGACCCAGTACTTC. The full variable domain, in which reference TRBV29-1 and TRBJ2-5 provide the parts outside the CDR3, is SAVISQKPSRDICQRGTSLTIQCQVDSQVTMMFWYRQQPGQSLTLIATANQGSEATYESGFVIDKFPISRPNLTFSTLTVSNMSPEDSSIYLCSVGSGGAETQYFGPGTRLLVL.

The genes are TRBV28 and TRBJ1-4; maybe TRBD1 (5 bases). CDR1 is MDHEN, CDR2 SYDVKM, per germline. The CDR3 extends over 16 amino acids. Trimming took off 5 bases at V and 0 bases at J, with 13 bases between the two ends. The CDR3 DNA follows: TGTGCCAGCAGTACCGGGGGGGTTGCAACTAATGAAAAACTGTTTTTT. Translation: CASSTGGVATNEKLFF.

Only a few counts were recorded for this clone. The sample carries other DNA sequences with the same CDR3. The chain is built from TRBV30 and TRBJ2-5, with 7 bases that match TRBD1. The germline V gene encodes CDR1 GTSNPN and CDR2 SVGIG (reference sequence). This CDR3 contains 12 residues. The CDR3 DNA sequence: TGTGCTGTGACAGGGACGGGGGAGACCCAGTACTTC. This sequence encodes CAVTGTGETQYF.

The CDR3 region has the DNA TGTGCCAGCAGCTTAGGGCGTGTCGGGACTTCGTACTTC. Protein product: CASSLGRVGTSYF. V usage is TRBV5-6 and J usage is TRBJ2-5, with TRBD2 as a possible D gene (6 bases). Germline V gene sequence: CDR1 SGHDT, CDR2 YYEEEE. With 2 bases removed from V and 13 bases from J, the gap between germline ends came to 18 bases. This CDR3 has 13 amino acids.

This clone was counted between two and nine times. V gene TRBV29-1 combines with J gene TRBJ1-2; D gene uncertain. This CDR3 is built from 10 residues. Germline loops: CDR1 SQVTM, CDR2 ANQGSEA. Trimming shortened V by 8 bases and J by 7 bases, and 11 bases separated the two germline ends. CDR3 in amino acids: CSFLEGGYTF. The CDR3 DNA follows: TGCAGCTTCCTAGAGGGTGGCTACACCTTC. Based on the CDR3 plus reference TRBV29-1 and TRBJ1-2, the full variable domain is SAVISQKPSRDICQRGTSLTIQCQVDSQVTMMFWYRQQPGQSLTLIATANQGSEATYESGFVIDKFPISRPNLTFSTLTVSNMSPEDSSIYLCSFLEGGYTFGSGTRLTVV.

The CDR3 sequence: CASTKGTGGYEQYF. The CDR3 DNA reads TGTGCCAGCACAAAAGGGACAGGGGGATACGAGCAGTACTTC. The V call is TRBV6-1, the J call TRBJ2-7, with 11 bases identical to TRBD1. The CDR3 spans 14 residues. Per germline, CDR1 MNHNS and CDR2 SASEGT. V shed 7 bases, J shed 4 bases, and the junction held 6 bases outside the gene matches.

The chain couples TRBV5-1 to TRBJ1-1; a possible D gene is TRBD1 (5 bases). CDR1 is SGHRS and CDR2 is YFSETQ in the germline V gene. Trimming removed 0 bases at V and 5 bases at J, with 17 bases between. The CDR3 runs to 16 residues. CDR3 nucleotide sequence: TGCGCCAGCAGCTTGGCCTTAGGGGTTGAAACAACTGAAGCTTTCTTT. As protein: CASSLALGVETTEAFF.

J is TRBJ1-1 and V is TRBV27; D not certain. V was pared by 4 bases and J by 3 bases, with 18 bases between. Germline V gives CDR1 MNHEY, CDR2 SMNVEV (reference sequence). This CDR3 region has 16 residues. Written as DNA, the CDR3 is TGTGCCAGCAGTTCCCTGGTACAGAGGGAGGACACTGAAGCTTTCTTT. Amino acids: CASSSLVQREDTEAFF.

The chain combines TRBV29-1 with TRBJ2-1; 12 bases line up with TRBD1. The J segment lost 9 bases and the V segment lost 6 bases, leaving 9 bases of the junction unmatched. The CDR3 consists of 14 residues. The germline CDR1 and CDR2 sequences are SQVTM and ANQGSEA. The DNA of the CDR3 is TGCAGCGTGTCGGGACAGGGGGCGTCGGGTGAGCAGTTCTTC. It specifies CSVSGQGASGEQFF.

The chain couples TRBV5-4 to TRBJ2-6; TRBD1 matches 8 bases. Unmatched junction bases numbered 2, after V lost 4 bases and J lost 2 bases. The CDR3 contains 15 residues. Per the germline V gene, CDR1 is SGHNT and CDR2 is YYREEE (reference sequence). DNA of the CDR3: TGTGCCAGCAGCGTCAGGGGGCCTGGGGCCAACGTCCTGACTTTC. Protein: CASSVRGPGANVLTF.

The CDR3: CASSFQPVNTEAFF. The CDR3 coding sequence is TGTGCCAGCAGCTTCCAGCCTGTGAACACTGAAGCTTTCTTT. This sequence joins TRBV9 and TRBJ1-1; D remains unclear. Trimming pared 4 bases from V and 0 bases from J, leaving 10 bases between. This CDR3 spans 14 amino acids. Germline lookup yields CDR1 SGDLS and CDR2 YYNGEE.

The chain uses TRBV19 and TRBJ2-5; 7 bases line up with TRBD1. The V gene's germline CDR1 is LNHDA and CDR2 SQIVND (reference sequence). V was pared by 4 bases and J by 4 bases, with 3 bases of the junction left unmatched. This CDR3 region has 13 residues. The DNA for the CDR3 is TGTGCCAGTAGTACCGACAGGGTAGAGACCCAGTACTTC. It yields the protein CASSTDRVETQYF.

The gene calls are TRBV4-1 and TRBJ2-1; 7 bases map to TRBD1. This CDR3 has 17 residues. Germline V lookup: CDR1 MGHRA, CDR2 YSYEKL. Losses at the gene ends were 2 bases for V and 4 bases for J; bases not matched to a gene: 11. In nucleotides, the CDR3 is TGCGCCAGCAGCCAAAGCCCGACAGGGACAGCTTACAATGAGCAGTTCTTC. This encodes CASSQSPTGTAYNEQFF.